This entry features one T cell receptor beta chain sequence. This clone was counted once. It has no known antigen specificity. Base qualities are not at hand, and no much larger clone is one base apart. TCRbeta CDR3 regions were amplified from genomic DNA by means of the immunoSEQ Assay, a bias-controlled multiplex PCR. In the paper's pipeline: Nucleated cell counts per sample were estimated from amplification of reference gene primers within the assay. Sequence reads were collapsed and filtered to measure the absolute abundance of every unique TCRbeta CDR3 rearrangement. For each sample, productive Simpson clonality was calculated by taking the square root of Simpson's diversity index across productive rearrangements. TCRdb took this table from immuneACCESS and kept in-frame rearrangements with V and J called. Such tables lack part of the clones; where checked against another copy, unresolved V genes explain under half of the gap, and the rest is unexplained. V, J and clone size are taken as reported in that table, and D and trimming were inferred from the DNA itself. This sample lists over 70,000 clones; 80% to 95% were detected once. The ten largest clonotypes hold less than 2.5% of the sample.

The collaborating institutions used their own protocols to collect whole blood in K2EDTA tubes. For TCRbeta analysis, collaborator samples were shipped as frozen whole blood, as isolated PBMCs, or as DNA extracted from either sample type. The sample belongs to a study of blood T cell repertoires in COVID-19 (dated by TCRdb to the early 2020s). At the level of the whole study: Collaborator samples came from the United States, Italy and Spain and covered acute and convalescent phases of COVID-19. The material from the prospective study consisted of cDNA or gDNA derived from T cells, B-cell-depleted T cells, or PBMCs. Deeply sampled blood TCRbeta repertoires from subjects exposed to, actively infected with, or recovered from COVID-19 were included in the dataset. The repertoires were released in a freely available public database intended as a resource for research on the immune response to SARS-CoV-2. The samples were drawn from two sources: the first 160 participants of the ongoing ImmuneRACE study, and about 1,300 subjects contributed by 6 global collaborators. Sample metadata almost always included a de-identified subject ID, COVID-19 status, age in years and sex. Where HLA class I and class II types were available, the types were taken from metadata supplied by the sample provider, not from assay-based typing. Findings and caveats that apply to the study as a whole: The amount of clinical and demographic metadata varied by source and participant and was provided uncurated.

Spanning cysteine to phenylalanine, the CDR3 consists of 19 amino acids. Only the CDR3 DNA is retained, 57 bases long and in frame from the first base. Relative to germline, V is 7 bases shorter and J is 2 bases shorter, with 28 bases between their ends. Taken from the germline V gene, the CDR1 and CDR2 loops are LGHNT and FRNRAP. This sequence originates from a human donor with active COVID-19. The donor label of this sample is uncertain. Recombination joined TRBV12-5 with TRBJ2-3; matching of 7 bases hints at TRBD1 as the D gene. What was sequenced was peripheral blood. The CDR3 loop reads CASAFSRAGGTRTTDTQYF. The nucleotide sequence reads as follows: TGTGCTAGTGCCTTCTCCCGGGCAGGGGGGACCAGAACCACAGATACGCAGTATTTT.